These T cell receptor beta chains were read from a single sample in a study of lymphopenia after photon versus proton radiotherapy. Data came from immunoSEQ multiplex PCR; TCRdb stores just in-frame clones and leaves some out. The repertoire consists of 25,000 to 30,000 clones, with just under 90% occurring once and the leading ten covering around 50%. The source material was peripheral blood, sampled from a patient treated with proton-based radiotherapy. The receptors were gathered from a woman aged 55-70 years with cholangiocarcinoma. Some clones in this sample may be carry-over from other donors' samples. Both conserved end residues are part of each CDR3. Each record gives: clone size, J gene, D gene, V gene, CDR3 protein, CDR3 DNA. The D gene is left open where the match is weak. The listing skips clone size in some rows; elsewhere it reads once, few, many or a size class.

size: NA
J: TRBJ1-5
D: NA
V: TRBV19
CDR3: CASRDALSNQPQHF
DNA: TGTGCCAGTAGAGATGCGCTGAGCAATCAGCCCCAGCATTTT

size: NA
J: TRBJ2-5
D: NA
V: TRBV19
CDR3: CASSGRDPSQYF
DNA: TGTGCCAGTAGTGGCCGGGACCCCTCCCAGTACTTC

size: NA
J: TRBJ1-2
D: TRBD1
V: TRBV5-1
CDR3: CASRAGTGLIYGYTF
DNA: TGCGCCAGCCGAGCCGGGACAGGATTAATCTATGGCTACACCTTC

size: NA
J: TRBJ1-1
D: NA
V: TRBV10-1
CDR3: CASSDGGTLNTEAFF
DNA: TGCGCCAGCAGTGACGGGGGGACCCTGAACACTGAAGCTTTCTTT

size: NA
J: TRBJ1-5
D: NA
V: TRBV6-6
CDR3: CASGGGGRQPQHF
DNA: TGTGCCAGCGGGGGTGGGGGGCGGCAGCCCCAGCATTTT

size: NA
J: TRBJ2-1
D: TRBD2
V: TRBV9
CDR3: CASSVSGREYNEQFF
DNA: TGTGCCAGCAGCGTTAGCGGGAGGGAATACAATGAGCAGTTCTTC

size: NA
J: TRBJ1-1
D: TRBD1
V: TRBV6-6
CDR3: CASSYRDSYTEAFF
DNA: TGTGCCAGCAGTTACAGGGACAGCTACACTGAAGCTTTCTTT

size: NA
J: TRBJ2-7
D: TRBD2
V: TRBV4-1
CDR3: CASSQGLAEGYEQYF
DNA: TGCGCCAGCAGCCAGGGACTAGCGGAGGGCTACGAGCAGTACTTC

size: NA
J: TRBJ2-7
D: TRBD2
V: TRBV5-4
CDR3: CASSLTTSGIRQQYF
DNA: TGTGCCAGCAGCTTGACTACTAGCGGTATACGTCAGCAGTACTTC

size: NA
J: TRBJ2-5
D: TRBD1
V: TRBV11-3
CDR3: CASSLGGTGGETQYF
DNA: TGTGCCAGCAGCTTAGGCGGGACAGGGGGCGAGACCCAGTACTTC

size: NA
J: TRBJ2-5
D: NA
V: TRBV6-5
CDR3: CASKLTPGQETQYF
DNA: TGTGCCAGCAAGTTAACCCCGGGCCAAGAGACCCAGTACTTC

size: few
J: TRBJ2-6
D: TRBD1
V: TRBV27
CDR3: CASSYYQQGAATSGANVLTF
DNA: TGTGCCAGCAGTTACTACCAACAGGGGGCGGCTACCTCTGGGGCCAACGTCCTGACTTTC

size: NA
J: TRBJ1-1
D: NA
V: TRBV10-3
CDR3: CAITPHLNTEAFF
DNA: TGTGCCATCACTCCCCACCTGAACACTGAAGCTTTCTTT

size: few
J: TRBJ1-5
D: NA
V: TRBV10-1
CDR3: CASSLTPDQPQHF
DNA: TGCGCCAGCAGCCTTACCCCCGATCAGCCCCAGCATTTT

size: NA
J: TRBJ1-1
D: NA
V: TRBV7-2
CDR3: CASSSGQNTEAFF
DNA: TGTGCCAGCAGCTCGGGGCAAAACACTGAAGCTTTCTTT

size: NA
J: TRBJ2-1
D: TRBD1
V: TRBV6-1
CDR3: CASSASRDRGKQFF
DNA: TGTGCCAGCAGTGCGTCCCGGGACAGGGGAAAGCAGTTCTTC

size: once
J: TRBJ1-4
D: TRBD1
V: TRBV2
CDR3: CASNRDRGKNEKLFF
DNA: TGTGCCAGCAACCGGGACAGGGGGAAAAATGAAAAACTGTTTTTT